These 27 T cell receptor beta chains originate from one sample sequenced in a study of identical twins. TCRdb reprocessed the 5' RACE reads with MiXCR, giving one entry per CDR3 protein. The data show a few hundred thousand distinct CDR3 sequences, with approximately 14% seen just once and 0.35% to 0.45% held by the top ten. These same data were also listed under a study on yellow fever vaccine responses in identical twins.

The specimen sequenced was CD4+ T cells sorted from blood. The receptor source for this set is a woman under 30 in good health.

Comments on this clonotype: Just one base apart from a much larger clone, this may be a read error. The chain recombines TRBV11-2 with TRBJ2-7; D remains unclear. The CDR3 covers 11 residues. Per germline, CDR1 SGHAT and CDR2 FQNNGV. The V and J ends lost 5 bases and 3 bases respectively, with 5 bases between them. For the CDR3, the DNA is TGTGCCAGCAGCCCCCTCTACGAGCAGTACTTC. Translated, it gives CASSPLYEQYF.

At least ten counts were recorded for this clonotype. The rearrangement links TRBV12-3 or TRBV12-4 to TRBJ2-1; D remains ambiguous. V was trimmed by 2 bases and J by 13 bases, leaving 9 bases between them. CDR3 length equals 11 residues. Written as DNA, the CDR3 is TGTGCCAGCAGTTTAAGGCAGCAACAGTTCTTC. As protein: CASSLRQQQFF.

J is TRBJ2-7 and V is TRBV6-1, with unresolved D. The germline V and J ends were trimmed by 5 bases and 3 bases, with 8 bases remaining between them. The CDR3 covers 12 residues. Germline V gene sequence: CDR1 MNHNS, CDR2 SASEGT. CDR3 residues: CASSPPSYEQYV. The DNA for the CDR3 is TGTGCCAGCAGTCCCCCCAGCTACGAGCAGTACGTC.

The chain's CDR3 is CASSPQTANRGTQYF. CDR3 sequence (DNA): TGTGCCAGCAGTCCCCAGACAGCAAACCGGGGGACCCAGTACTTC. The J gene is TRBJ2-5, the V gene TRBV12-3 or TRBV12-4, with D tentatively TRBD1 or TRBD2 (5 bases each). The V end was cut by 5 bases, the J end by 7 bases, with 20 bases between. There are 15 residues in the CDR3.

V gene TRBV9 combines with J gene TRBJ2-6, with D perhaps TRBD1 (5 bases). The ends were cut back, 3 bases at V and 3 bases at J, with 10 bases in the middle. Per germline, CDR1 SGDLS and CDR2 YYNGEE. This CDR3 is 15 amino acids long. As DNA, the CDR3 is TGTGCCAGCAGCGGGGGCCCAAATGGGGCCAACGTCCTGACTTTC. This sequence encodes CASSGGPNGANVLTF.

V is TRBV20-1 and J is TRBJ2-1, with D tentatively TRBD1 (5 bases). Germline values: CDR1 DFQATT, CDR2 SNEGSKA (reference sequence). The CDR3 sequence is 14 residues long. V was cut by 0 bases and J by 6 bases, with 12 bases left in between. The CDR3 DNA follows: TGCAGTGCTAGAGATCAATCAGGGTCCAATGAGCAGTTCTTC. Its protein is CSARDQSGSNEQFF.

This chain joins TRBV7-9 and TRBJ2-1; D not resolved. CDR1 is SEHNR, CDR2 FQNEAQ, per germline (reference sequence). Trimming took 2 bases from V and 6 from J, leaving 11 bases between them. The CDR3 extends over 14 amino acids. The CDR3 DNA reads TGTGCCAGCAGCTTAAACCAGCCCTCCAATGAGCAGTTCTTC. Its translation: CASSLNQPSNEQFF.

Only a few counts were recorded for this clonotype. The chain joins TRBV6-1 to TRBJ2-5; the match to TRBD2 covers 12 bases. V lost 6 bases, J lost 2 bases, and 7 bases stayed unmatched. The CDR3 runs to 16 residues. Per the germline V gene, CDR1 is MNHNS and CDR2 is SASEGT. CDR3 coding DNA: TGTGCCAGCAGCCCCGGAGGACTAGCGGGACAAGAGACCCAGTACTTC. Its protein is CASSPGGLAGQETQYF.

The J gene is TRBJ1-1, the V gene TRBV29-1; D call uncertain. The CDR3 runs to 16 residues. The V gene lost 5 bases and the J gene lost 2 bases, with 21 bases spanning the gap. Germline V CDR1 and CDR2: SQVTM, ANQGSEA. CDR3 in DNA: TGCAGCGTTCCAGTGGTCTCAGGTCTCTACAACACTGAAGCTTTCTTT. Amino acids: CSVPVVSGLYNTEAFF.

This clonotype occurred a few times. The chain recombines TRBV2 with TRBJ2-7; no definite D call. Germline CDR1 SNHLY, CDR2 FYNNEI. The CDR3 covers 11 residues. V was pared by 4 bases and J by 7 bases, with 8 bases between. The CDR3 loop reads CASSAGWEQYF. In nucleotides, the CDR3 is TGTGCCAGCAGTGCTGGCTGGGAGCAGTACTTC.

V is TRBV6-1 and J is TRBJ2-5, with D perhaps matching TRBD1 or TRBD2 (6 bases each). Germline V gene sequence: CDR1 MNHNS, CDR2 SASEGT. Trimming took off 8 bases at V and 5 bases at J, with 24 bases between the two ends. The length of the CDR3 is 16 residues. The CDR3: CASGQGSSVFGETQYF. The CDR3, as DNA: TGTGCCAGCGGCCAGGGGTCTAGCGTGTTTGGGGAGACCCAGTACTTC.

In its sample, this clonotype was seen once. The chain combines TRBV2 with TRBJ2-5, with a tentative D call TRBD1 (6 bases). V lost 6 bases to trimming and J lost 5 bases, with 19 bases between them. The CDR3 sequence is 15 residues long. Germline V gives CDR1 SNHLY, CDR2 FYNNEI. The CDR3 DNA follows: TGTGCCAGCAGCCTTAACTTAGGGGGACGTGAGACCCAGTACTTC. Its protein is CASSLNLGGRETQYF.

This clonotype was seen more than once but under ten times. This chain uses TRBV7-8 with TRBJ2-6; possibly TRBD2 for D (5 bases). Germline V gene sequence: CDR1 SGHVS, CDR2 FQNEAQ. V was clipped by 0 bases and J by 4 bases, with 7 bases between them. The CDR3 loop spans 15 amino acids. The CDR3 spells CASSLAPSGANVLTF. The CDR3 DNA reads TGTGCCAGCAGCTTAGCCCCTAGCGGGGCCAACGTCCTGACTTTC.

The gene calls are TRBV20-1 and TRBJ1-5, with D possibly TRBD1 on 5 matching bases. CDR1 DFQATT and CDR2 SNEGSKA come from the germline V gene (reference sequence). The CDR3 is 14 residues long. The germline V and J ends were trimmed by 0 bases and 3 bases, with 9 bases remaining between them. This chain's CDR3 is CSAREKGTNQPQHF. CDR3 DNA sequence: TGCAGTGCTAGAGAAAAGGGGACCAATCAGCCCCAGCATTTT.

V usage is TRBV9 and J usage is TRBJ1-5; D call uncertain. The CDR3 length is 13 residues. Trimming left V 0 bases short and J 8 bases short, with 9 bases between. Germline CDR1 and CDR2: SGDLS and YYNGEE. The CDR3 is CASSVGLNEPQHF. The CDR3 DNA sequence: TGTGCCAGCAGCGTAGGATTGAATGAGCCCCAGCATTTT. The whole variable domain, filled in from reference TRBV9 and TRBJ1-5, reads DSGVTQTPKHLITATGQRVTLRCSPRSGDLSVYWYQQSLDQGLQFLIQYYNGEERAKGNILERFSAQQFPDLHSELNLSSLELGDSALYFCASSVGLNEPQHFGDGTRLSIL.

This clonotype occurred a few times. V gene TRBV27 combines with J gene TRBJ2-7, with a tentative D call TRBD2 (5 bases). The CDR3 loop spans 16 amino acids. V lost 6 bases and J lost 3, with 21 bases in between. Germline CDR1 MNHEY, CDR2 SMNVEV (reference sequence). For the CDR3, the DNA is TGTGCCAGCAGACCCACCCGCTTAGCGTATAGCTACGAGCAGTACTTC. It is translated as CASRPTRLAYSYEQYF.

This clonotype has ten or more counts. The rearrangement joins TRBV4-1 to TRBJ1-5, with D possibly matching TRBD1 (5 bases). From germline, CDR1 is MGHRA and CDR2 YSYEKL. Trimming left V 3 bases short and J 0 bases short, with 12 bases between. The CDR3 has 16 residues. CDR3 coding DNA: TGCGCCAGCAGCCAGGCGGGGGGATATAGCAATCAGCCCCAGCATTTT. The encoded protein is CASSQAGGYSNQPQHF.

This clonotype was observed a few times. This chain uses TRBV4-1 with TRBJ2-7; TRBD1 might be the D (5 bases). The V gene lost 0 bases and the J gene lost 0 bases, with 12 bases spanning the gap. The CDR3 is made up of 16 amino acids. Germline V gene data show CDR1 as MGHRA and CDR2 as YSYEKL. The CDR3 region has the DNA TGCGCCAGCAGCCAAGAAGGGGCCGACTTCTCCTACGAGCAGTACTTC. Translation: CASSQEGADFSYEQYF.

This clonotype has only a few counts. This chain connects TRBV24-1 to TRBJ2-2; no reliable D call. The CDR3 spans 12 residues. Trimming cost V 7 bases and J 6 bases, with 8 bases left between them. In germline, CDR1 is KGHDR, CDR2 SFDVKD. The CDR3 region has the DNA TGTGCCACCAGCCCGGGTGCCGGGGAGCTGTTTTTT. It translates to CATSPGAGELFF.

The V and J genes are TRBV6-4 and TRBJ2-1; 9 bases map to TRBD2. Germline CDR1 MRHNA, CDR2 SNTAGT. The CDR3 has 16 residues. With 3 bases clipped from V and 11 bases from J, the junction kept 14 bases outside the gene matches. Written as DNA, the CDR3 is TGTGCCAGCAGTGATGGGGGCTCACGGGCGGGAGGGAAGCAGTTCTTC. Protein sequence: CASSDGGSRAGGKQFF.

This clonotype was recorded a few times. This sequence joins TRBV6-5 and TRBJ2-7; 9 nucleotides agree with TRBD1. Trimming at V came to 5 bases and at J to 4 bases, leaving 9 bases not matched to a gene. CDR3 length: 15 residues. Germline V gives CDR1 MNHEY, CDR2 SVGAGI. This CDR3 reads CASSTLQGASYEQYF. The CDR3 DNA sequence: TGTGCCAGCAGTACTCTACAGGGGGCCTCTTACGAGCAGTACTTC.

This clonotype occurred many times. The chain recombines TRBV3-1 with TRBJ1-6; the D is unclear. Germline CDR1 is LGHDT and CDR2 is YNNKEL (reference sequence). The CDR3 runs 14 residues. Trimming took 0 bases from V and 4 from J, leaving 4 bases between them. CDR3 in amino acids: CASSQEGYNSPLHF. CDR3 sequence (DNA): TGTGCCAGCAGCCAAGAGGGTTATAATTCACCCCTCCACTTT.

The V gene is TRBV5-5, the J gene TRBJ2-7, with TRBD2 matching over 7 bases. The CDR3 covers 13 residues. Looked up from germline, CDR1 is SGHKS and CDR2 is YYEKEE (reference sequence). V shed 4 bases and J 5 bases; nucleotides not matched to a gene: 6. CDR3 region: CASSGPGGHEQYF. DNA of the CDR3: TGTGCCAGCAGCGGCCCGGGGGGACACGAGCAGTACTTC.

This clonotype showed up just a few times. The CDR3 DNA is TGTGCCAGCAGACTCGGGAGGGGTGCGTACAATGAGCAGTTCTTC. This encodes CASRLGRGAYNEQFF. V and J are TRBV27 and TRBJ2-1, with 8 bases aligning to TRBD2. The junction had 8 bases not matched to a gene; V was cut back by 6 bases and J by 4 bases. CDR1 and CDR2 from the germline V gene are MNHEY and SMNVEV (reference sequence). The CDR3 loop spans 15 amino acids.

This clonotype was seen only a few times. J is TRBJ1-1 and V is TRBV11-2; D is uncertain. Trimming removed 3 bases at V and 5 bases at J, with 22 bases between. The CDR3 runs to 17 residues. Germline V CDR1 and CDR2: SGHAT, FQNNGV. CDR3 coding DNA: TGTGCCAGCAGCTTTTCGGTAAAAGGAGGTGTAGGTACTGAAGCTTTCTTT. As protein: CASSFSVKGGVGTEAFF.

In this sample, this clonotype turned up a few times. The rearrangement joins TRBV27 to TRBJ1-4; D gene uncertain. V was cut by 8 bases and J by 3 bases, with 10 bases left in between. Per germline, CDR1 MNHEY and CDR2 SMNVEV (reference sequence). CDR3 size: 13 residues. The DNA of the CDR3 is TGTGCCAGCGGGAGGATGGCTAATGAAAAACTGTTTTTT. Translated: CASGRMANEKLFF.

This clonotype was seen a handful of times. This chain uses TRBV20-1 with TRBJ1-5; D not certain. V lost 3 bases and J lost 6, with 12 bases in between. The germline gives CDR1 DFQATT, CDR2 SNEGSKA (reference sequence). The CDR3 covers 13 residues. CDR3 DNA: TGCAGTGCTAGGGGCCTAACGAGTCAGCCCCAGCATTTT. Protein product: CSARGLTSQPQHF.